Below are 15 T cell receptor beta chains sequenced from a single sample in a study of T cell clonality in common variable immunodeficiency (dated by TCRdb to between 2015 and 2017). The library was made by the immunoSEQ multiplex PCR assay. In TCRdb, the immuneACCESS table is reduced to in-frame sequences with V and J assigned. These tables do not hold every clone; where another copy was compared, an unresolved V gene accounts for under half, and the others remain unexplained. This sample shows 30,000 to 40,000 clones, and none of them turns up only once. Clones ranked in the top ten supply around 9.5% of the sample. Sequenced input: peripheral blood mononuclear cells. The receptors shown here come from a person aged 18 to 70 in good health.

This clone showed up many times. The read stops 3 residues short of the end of the CDR3; the missing end is completed from the germline J gene. This rearrangement joins TRBV5-1 to TRBJ1-1; weak D call: TRBD1 (5 bases). CDR3 length: 14 amino acids. Deletions cut 0 bases from V and 1 base from J, with 7 bases between. Germline loops: CDR1 SGHRS, CDR2 YFSETQ. The CDR3 DNA, read in part, is TGCGCCAGCAGCTTGGTCGGGGGGAACACTGAA. This translates into CASSLVGGNTE. The full CDR3 protein reads CASSLVGGNTEAFF. Using reference TRBV5-1 and TRBJ1-1 for the parts outside the CDR3, the full variable domain is KAGVTQTPRYLIKTRGQQVTLSCSPISGHRSVSWYQQTPGQGLQFLFEYFSETQRNKGNFPGRFSGRQFSNSRSEMNVSTLELGDSALYLCASSLVGGNTEAFFGQGTRLTVV.

This clone was seen repeatedly, ten times or more. The read halts 3 residues ahead of the CDR3 end, with the missing end drawn from the germline J gene. The rearrangement uses TRBV7-9 and TRBJ2-7, with 7 positions matching TRBD1. The CDR3 is made up of 14 amino acids. The V and J ends lost 4 bases and 6 bases, in that order; junction bases with no gene match: 9. The germline gives CDR1 SEHNR, CDR2 FQNEAQ (reference sequence). CDR3 bases read: TGTGCCAGCAGCTCTGGAACAGGGGTATCCGAG. Translation: CASSSGTGVSE. The whole CDR3 protein is CASSSGTGVSEQYF. Drawing the rest from reference TRBV7-9 and TRBJ2-7, the complete variable domain is DTGVSQNPRHKITKRGQNVTFRCDPISEHNRLYWYRQTLGQGPEFLTYFQNEAQLEKSRLLSDRFSAERPKGSFSTLEIQRTEQGDSAMYLCASSSGTGVSEQYFGPGTRLTVT.

This clone was seen repeatedly, ten times or more. The observed sequence ends 3 residues before the CDR3 terminus, with the missing tail filled in from the germline J gene. This chain links TRBV6-1 with TRBJ1-4; D not certain. Trimming cost V 1 base and J 7 bases, with 16 bases left between them. CDR1 is MNHNS and CDR2 is SASEGT in the germline V gene. The CDR3 has 16 amino acids. The CDR3 protein is CASSEEGPPASEKLFF. The CDR3 bases that were read are TGTGCCAGCAGTGAAGAGGGCCCCCCGGCGAGTGAAAAA.

This clone was detected many times. The read comes to an end 3 residues before the CDR3 does, leaving the germline J gene to fill in the end. The rearrangement links TRBV20-1 to TRBJ2-5; TRBD1 might be the D (6 bases). The CDR3 has 15 amino acids. CDR1 is DFQATT and CDR2 is SNEGSKA in the germline V gene (reference sequence). V lost 1 base and J 5 bases, leaving 17 bases between the germline ends. The CDR3 protein is CSARVRQEGPETQYF. CDR3 DNA, as far as it was read: TGCAGTGCTAGAGTCAGACAGGAAGGGCCGGAGACC.

This clone has ten or more counts. The read finishes 3 residues shy of the CDR3 end, and the germline J gene is used to complete it. The V gene is TRBV6-8, the J gene TRBJ1-4; D might be TRBD1 (6 bases). The germline V and J ends were trimmed by 6 bases and 5 bases, with 13 bases remaining between them. CDR1 is MNHGY and CDR2 is SAAAGT in the germline V gene. This CDR3 contains 14 residues. CDR3 DNA, as far as it was read: TGTGCCAGCAGCTCCGGACAGATAAATGAAAAA. Translated, it gives CASSSGQINEK. The entire CDR3 sequence reads CASSSGQINEKLFF.

Ten or more counts support this clone. The read halts 3 residues ahead of the CDR3 end, with the missing end drawn from the germline J gene. The chain joins TRBV7-9 to TRBJ2-5; TRBD2 aligns across 7 bases. Germline values: CDR1 SEHNR, CDR2 FQNEAQ (reference sequence). CDR3 length: 13 amino acids. V gave up 4 bases and J gave up 5 bases; unmatched junction bases: 4. The CDR3 DNA, read in part, is TGTGCCAGCAGCTACGGGGGGTGGGAGACC. It specifies CASSYGGWET. The entire CDR3 protein reads CASSYGGWETQYF.

In this sample, this clone turned up many times. The part of the CDR3 DNA that was read is TGCGCCAGGGGGGGACCGGTCTCCTACGAG. Its protein is CARGGPVSYE. The whole CDR3 protein is CARGGPVSYEQYF. V and J are TRBV23-1 and TRBJ2-7; TRBD2 is a possible D gene (6 bases). The sequence runs out 3 residues before the end of the CDR3; the remainder is reconstructed from the germline J gene. TRBV23-1 is assigned to the ORF class and has an uncertain function. V shed 9 bases and J shed 0 bases, with 12 bases lying between them. The CDR3 is made up of 13 amino acids.

This clone was counted only a few times. A much larger clonotype is one base distant, so this may be a read error. The read halts 3 residues ahead of the CDR3 end, with the missing end drawn from the germline J gene. This chain joins TRBV30 and TRBJ2-2; D remains unclear. Germline CDR1 is GTSNPN and CDR2 is SVGIG (reference sequence). The CDR3 is 13 amino acids. CDR3 sequence reads: CAWGAQNNSPLFF. Partial CDR3 DNA: TGTGCCTGGGGAGCACAGAATAATTCACCG.

This clone was counted between two and nine times. The read ends 3 residues shy of where the CDR3 ends; the end is completed using the germline J gene. This rearrangement joins TRBV13 to TRBJ1-2; 8 bases fit TRBD1. The CDR3 has 14 amino acids. Germline-derived CDR1 and CDR2 are PRHDT and FYEKMQ (reference sequence). This CDR3 is CASSKTGDPYDYTF. The CDR3 DNA, read in part, is TGTGCCAGCAGCAAGACAGGGGACCCCTACGAC.

The CDR3 bases that were read are TGCGCCAGCAGTGCACAGGGCCCAACAATCTATGGC. It codes for CASSAQGPTIYG. The CDR3 reads in full as CASSAQGPTIYGYTF. The genes are TRBV10-2 and TRBJ1-2; D may be TRBD1 (6 bases). The CDR3 goes on 3 residues after the read ends, and that part is filled in from the germline J gene. The V end was cut by 4 bases, the J end by 4 bases, with 16 bases between. The CDR3 extends over 15 amino acids. CDR1 and CDR2 (germline): WSHSY, SAAADI.

This clone was counted many times. The read terminates 3 residues before the CDR3 end, so the remaining end is supplied by the germline J gene. The rearrangement links TRBV20-1 to TRBJ2-3; D perhaps matches TRBD2 (5 bases). The CDR3 has 14 amino acids. V lost 6 bases to trimming and J lost 4 bases, with 17 bases between them. Looked up from germline, CDR1 is DFQATT and CDR2 is SNEGSKA (reference sequence). The part of the CDR3 DNA that was read is TGCAGTGCCCGGATGACTACCGGGGCAGATACG. Translation: CSARMTTGADT. The entire CDR3 is CSARMTTGADTQYF.

The sample holds many counts of this clone. The read ends 3 residues before the CDR3 terminus; that terminus is restored from the germline J gene. The V gene is TRBV5-1, the J gene TRBJ2-7; TRBD1 or TRBD2 may be the D gene (7 bases each). The length of the CDR3 is 15 residues. Trimming stripped 1 base from V and 4 bases from J, with 15 bases between. The germline CDR1 and CDR2 sequences are SGHRS and YFSETQ. CDR3 bases read: TGCGCCAGCAGCTTGCAGGGGGAGGGCCTATACGAG. Amino acid sequence: CASSLQGEGLYE. In full, the CDR3 reads CASSLQGEGLYEQYF.

To note about this clone: The CDR3 end is not reached by the read, which stops 3 residues before it; the germline J gene fills it in. This chain links TRBV7-3 with TRBJ2-7, with 10 nucleotides matching TRBD1. The CDR3 is 15 amino acids. Germline values: CDR1 SGHTA, CDR2 FQGTGA. Trimming removed 5 bases from V and 0 bases from J; junction bases left unmatched: 4. This chain's CDR3 is CASSPGQGYSYEQYF. The part of the CDR3 DNA that was read is TGTGCCAGCAGCCCGGGACAGGGGTACTCCTACGAG. Filled out from reference TRBV7-3 and TRBJ2-7, the complete variable domain reads GAGVSQTPSNKVTEKGKYVELRCDPISGHTALYWYRQSLGQGPEFLIYFQGTGAADDSGLPNDRFFAVRPEGSVSTLKIQRTERGDSAVYLCASSPGQGYSYEQYFGPGTRLTVT.

In its sample, this clone was seen many times. The read terminates 3 residues before the CDR3 end, so the remaining end is supplied by the germline J gene. The V and J genes are TRBV19 and TRBJ1-5; tentative D call: TRBD1 (6 bases). Germline values: CDR1 LNHDA, CDR2 SQIVND (reference sequence). The CDR3 consists of 14 residues. Trimming removed 5 bases at V and 7 bases at J, with 15 bases between. The part of the CDR3 DNA that was read is TGTGCCAGTAGTGGGGACATTACGGGGCAGCCC. Translation: CASSGDITGQP. The whole CDR3 sequence reads CASSGDITGQPQHF.

This clone was recorded many times. Read coverage stops 3 residues before the CDR3 terminus; the germline J gene supplies the remainder. The chain links TRBV5-1 to TRBJ2-5, with 13 bases that match TRBD2. The CDR3 runs to 17 residues. Trimming at V came to 3 bases and at J to 2 bases, leaving 7 bases not matched to a gene. Germline lookup yields CDR1 SGHRS and CDR2 YFSETQ. This CDR3 is CASSSAQGLAGQETQYF. CDR3 DNA (partial): TGCGCCAGCAGCTCGGCCCAGGGACTAGCGGGGCAAGAGACC.